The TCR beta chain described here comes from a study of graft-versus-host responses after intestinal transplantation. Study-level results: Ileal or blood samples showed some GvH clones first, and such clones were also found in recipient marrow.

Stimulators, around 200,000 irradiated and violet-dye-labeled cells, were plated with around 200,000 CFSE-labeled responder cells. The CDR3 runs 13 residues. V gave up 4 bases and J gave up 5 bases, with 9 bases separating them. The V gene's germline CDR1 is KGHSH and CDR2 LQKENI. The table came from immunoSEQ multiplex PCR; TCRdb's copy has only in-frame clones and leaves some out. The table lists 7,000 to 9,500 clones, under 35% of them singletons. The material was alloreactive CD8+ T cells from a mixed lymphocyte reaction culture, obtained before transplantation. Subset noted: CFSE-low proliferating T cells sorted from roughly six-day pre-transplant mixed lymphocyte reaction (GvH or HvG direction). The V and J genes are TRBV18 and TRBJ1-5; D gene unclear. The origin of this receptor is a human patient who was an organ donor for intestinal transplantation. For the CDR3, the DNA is TGTGCCAGCTCACAGGGTAGAGATCAGCCCCAGCATTTT. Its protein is CASSQGRDQPQHF.